The clone carrying this TCR beta chain came up a few times. Antigen: not known. The data derive from a study of T-cell memory formation after mild COVID-19. Study results and limitations: Mainly CM and EM harbored the contracting CD4+ clones; mainly EMRA harbored the CD8+ ones. Nothing confirmed that second-wave clones peaking on day 37 were specific for SARS-CoV-2. From day 15 to 85, contracting clones were balanced between CD4 and CD8, whereas later expanders leaned toward CD4+.

Germline V gene lookup returns CDR1 LGHNA and CDR2 YSLEER. The CDR3 covers 15 residues. Between the trimmed V and J ends, which lost 0 bases and 4 bases, there was a span of 12 bases. Constant-segment primers served in 5'RACE that generated TCR alpha and TCR beta cDNA libraries bearing sample barcodes and UMIs. TCRdb used MiXCR to reprocess the 5' RACE reads, holding one entry per CDR3 protein. The sample includes under 200,000 distinct CDR3 sequences, around a third seen only once; the top ten take about 12%. The source is an adult woman who had mild COVID-19 (a few samples of this study predate the infection). Cell type and time point are not known. V usage is TRBV4-3 and J usage is TRBJ1-1; D is unclear. The material sequenced was PBMCs or a T cell subset sorted from them (not recorded which). DNA of the CDR3: TGCGCCAGCAGCCAAGATACTGACCCGGGCACTGAAGCTTTCTTT. Translation: CASSQDTDPGTEAFF.